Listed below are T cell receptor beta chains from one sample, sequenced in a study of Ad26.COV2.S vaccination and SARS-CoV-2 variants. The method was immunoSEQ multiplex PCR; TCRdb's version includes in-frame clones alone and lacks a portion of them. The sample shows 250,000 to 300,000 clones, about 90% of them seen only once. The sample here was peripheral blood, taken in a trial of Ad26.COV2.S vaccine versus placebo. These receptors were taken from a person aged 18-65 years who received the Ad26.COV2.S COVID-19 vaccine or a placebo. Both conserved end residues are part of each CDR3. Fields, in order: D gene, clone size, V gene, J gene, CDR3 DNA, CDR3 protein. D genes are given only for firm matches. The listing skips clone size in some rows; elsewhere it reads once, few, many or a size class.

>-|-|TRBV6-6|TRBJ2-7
TGTGCCAGCAGTTACCAAAGGGAGCAGTACTTC
CASSYQREQYF
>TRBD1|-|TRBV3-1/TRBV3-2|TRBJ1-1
TGTGCCAGCAGCCTCCGGACAGGGGTAGGGAACACTGAAGCTTTCTTT
CASSLRTGVGNTEAFF
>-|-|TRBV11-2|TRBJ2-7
TGTGCCAGCAGTCGGAGGGCAGGAACCTCCTACGAGCAGTACTTC
CASSRRAGTSYEQYF
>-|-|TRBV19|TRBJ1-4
TGTGCCAGTAGTATTCAGGGAAGAACTAATGAAAAACTGTTTTTT
CASSIQGRTNEKLFF
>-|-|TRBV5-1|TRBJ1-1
TGCGCCAGCAGCTTGGCCGGGAATTTGAACACTGAAGCTTTCTTT
CASSLAGNLNTEAFF
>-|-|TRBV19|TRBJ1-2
TGTGCCAGTAGTGTCGCGAACTCTAACTATGGCTACACCTTC
CASSVANSNYGYTF
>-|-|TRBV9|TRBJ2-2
TGTGCCAGCAGCGTGAGGACGGCGAACACCGGGGAGCTGTTTTTT
CASSVRTANTGELFF
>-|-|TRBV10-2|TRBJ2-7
TGCGCCAGCAGTGATTCCTACGAGCAGTACTTC
CASSDSYEQYF
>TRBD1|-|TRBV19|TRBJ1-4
TGTGCCAGTACCCAACCGGGACAGCCTAATGAAAAACTGTTTTTT
CASTQPGQPNEKLFF
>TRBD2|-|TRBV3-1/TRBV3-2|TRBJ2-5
TGTGCCAGCAGCCCAGGACTAGCGGGGATTGGGGAGACCCAGTACTTC
CASSPGLAGIGETQYF
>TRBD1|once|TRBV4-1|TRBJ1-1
TGCGCCAGCAGCCAAGAAGGGGGGACAGGGGGCACTGAAGCTTTCTTT
CASSQEGGTGGTEAFF
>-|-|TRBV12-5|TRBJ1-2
TGTGCTAGTGGTTTGCTCCAGGGAGATTTTCTCTATGGCTACACCTTC
CASGLLQGDFLYGYTF
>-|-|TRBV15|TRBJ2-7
TGTGCCACCAGCCAGGATAACACGAAGTACTTC
CATSQDNTKYF
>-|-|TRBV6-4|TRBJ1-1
TGTGCCAGCAGTCCTACCTACAACGGAGCCGCTGAAGCTTTCTTT
CASSPTYNGAAEAFF
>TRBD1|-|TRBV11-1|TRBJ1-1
TGTGCCAGCAGCTTAAGCGAACAGGGGATCGAAGCTTTCTTT
CASSLSEQGIEAFF
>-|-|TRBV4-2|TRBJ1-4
TGTGCCAGCAGCCAGTACCCTTCCCAGGGAGCAACTAATGAAAAACTGTTTTTT
CASSQYPSQGATNEKLFF
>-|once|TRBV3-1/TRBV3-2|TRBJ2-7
TGTGCCAGCAGCCAACCGGGAGAGTCATACGAGCAGTACTTC
CASSQPGESYEQYF
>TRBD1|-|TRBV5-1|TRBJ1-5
TGCGCCAGCAGCAGATCGGGACAGGACGATCAGCCCCAGCATTTT
CASSRSGQDDQPQHF
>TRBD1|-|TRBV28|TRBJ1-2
TGTGCCAGCAGGCCGGGACAGCTTTGGGATGGCTACACCTTC
CASRPGQLWDGYTF
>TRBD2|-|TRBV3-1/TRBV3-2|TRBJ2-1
TGTGCCAGCAGCCGAGCGGGGTACAATGAGCAGTTCTTC
CASSRAGYNEQFF
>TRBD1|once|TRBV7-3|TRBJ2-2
TGTGCCAGCAGCTTAATGGTGGGGACAGGGGCTGTCGGGGAGCTGTTTTTT
CASSLMVGTGAVGELFF
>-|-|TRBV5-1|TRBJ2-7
TGCGCCAGCAGCTCCGGACCTTACTCCTACGAGCAGTACTTC
CASSSGPYSYEQYF
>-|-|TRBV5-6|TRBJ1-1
TGTGCCAGCAGCCCGTGGGTGAGGAACACTGAAGCTTTCTTT
CASSPWVRNTEAFF
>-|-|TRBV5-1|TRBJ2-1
TGCGCCAGCAGCTTACTAGACAACGGTGAGCAGTTCTTC
CASSLLDNGEQFF
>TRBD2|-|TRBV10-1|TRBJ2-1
TGCGCCAGCAGTGAGTGGGGGACTAGCGCCCGCCTTACCTACAATGAGCAGTTCTTC
CASSEWGTSARLTYNEQFF
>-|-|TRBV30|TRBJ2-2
TGTGCCTGGAGTGGGCAGGGCACCGGGGAGCTGTTTTTT
CAWSGQGTGELFF
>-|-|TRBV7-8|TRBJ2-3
TGTGCCAGCAGCGAGGATGGGGGAGGCGCAGATACGCAGTATTTT
CASSEDGGGADTQYF
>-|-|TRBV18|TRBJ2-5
TGTGCCAGCTCACCGTCGATAGCTCGGGAGACCCAGTACTTC
CASSPSIARETQYF
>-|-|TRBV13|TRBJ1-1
TGTGCCAGCAGCTTAGGAAGAAGGACTGAAGCTTTCTTT
CASSLGRRTEAFF
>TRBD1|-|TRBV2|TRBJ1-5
TGTGCCAGCAGTGGCGGACAGGGGTATCAGCCCCAGCATTTT
CASSGGQGYQPQHF
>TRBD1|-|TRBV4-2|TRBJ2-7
TGTGCCAGCAGCCAAGCTCAGGGACAGGGGGCTTTTTACGAGCAGTACTTC
CASSQAQGQGAFYEQYF
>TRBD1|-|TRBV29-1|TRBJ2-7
TGCAGCGCTCTGACAGGGGCCGCCTACGAGCAGTACTTC
CSALTGAAYEQYF